This T cell receptor beta chain was sequenced during a study of cytomegalovirus exposure and HLA in healthy donors. Study conclusions and caveats: As a later analysis showed, a missense DCLRE1C variant was linked to trimming of TCR beta V- and J-genes. Across all donors, roughly uniform sequencing depth was an assumption of the presence/absence analyses.

Regarding donors, all were healthy bone marrow donors. As regards this clone: Its antigen is still unknown. A read error may produce the germline difference seen at one junction end.

PCR involved 60 Vbeta and 13 Jbeta primers. TCRdb's copy holds only in-frame clones and misses some; the assay was immunoSEQ multiplex PCR. The repertoire includes about 190,000 clones, more than 65% of them detected once, and about 3% sits in the top ten. The source of this sequence is a woman aged 25 to 39 in good health and CMV-seropositive. The sample was PBMCs.

The CDR3 sequence: CASSVSSGTNINEQFF. The CDR3 DNA follows: TGTGCCAGCAGTGTATCCTCCGGGACAAACATCAATGAGCAGTTCTTC. This chain connects TRBV27 to TRBJ2-1, with D maybe TRBD1 (6 bases). The CDR3 totals 16 residues. The germline CDR1 and CDR2 sequences are MNHEY and SMNVEV (reference sequence).